Presented here are 28 T cell receptor beta chains from one specimen sequenced in a study of control samples from healthy donors and cancer patients (dated by TCRdb to about 2020). Libraries were prepared through the immunoSEQ multiplex PCR assay. Entries here come from immuneACCESS through TCRdb and include only in-frame sequences with V and J called. Some clones fail to appear in such tables; in the studies checked, an unresolved V gene covers under half of the shortfall, and the cause of the remainder is unknown. Present in this sample are more than 20,000 clones, approximately 91% of which were seen just once. The ten largest clones capture 13% of the sample. Sequenced: PBMCs. The receptors shown here come from a man between 45 and 60 years old with lung cancer.

The chain recombines TRBV23-1 with TRBJ2-5; TRBD1 aligns across 7 bases. TRBV23-1 is placed among ORFs of uncertain function. The V gene end was trimmed by 6 bases and the J gene end by 2 bases; junction bases not matched to a gene: 18. This CDR3 spans 18 amino acids. DNA for the CDR3: TGCGCCAGCAGCCCTGTTCCGGGACAGAGGGCCCCACAAGAGACCCAGTACTTC. Its protein is CASSPVPGQRAPQETQYF.

The chain has TRBV3-1 (or the pseudogene TRBV3-2) and TRBJ2-5; possibly TRBD1 or TRBD2 for D (6 bases each). V shed 5 bases and J shed 3 bases, with 19 bases lying between them. The germline V gene encodes CDR1 LGHDT and CDR2 YNNKEL (reference sequence). CDR3 length: 16 residues. In DNA, the CDR3 is TGTGCCAGCAGCTTCCACGGGGGCCCTAGTAAAGAGACCCAGTACTTC. Encoded protein: CASSFHGGPSKETQYF.

This chain uses TRBV19 with TRBJ2-4; D unresolved. Germline V gives CDR1 LNHDA, CDR2 SQIVND (reference sequence). V dropped 5 bases and J dropped 1 base, with 9 bases sitting between them. The CDR3 spans 14 residues. CDR3 DNA sequence: TGTGCCAGTAGTGGAACCGGGGCCAAAAACATTCAGTACTTC. Translation: CASSGTGAKNIQYF. The entire variable domain, with the rest obtained from reference TRBV19 and TRBJ2-4, is as follows: DGGITQSPKYLFRKEGQNVTLSCEQNLNHDAMYWYRQDPGQGLRLIYYSQIVNDFQKGDIAEGYSVSREKKESFPLTVTSAQKNPTAFYLCASSGTGAKNIQYFGAGTRLSVL.

The V gene is TRBV29-1, the J gene TRBJ2-1; 9 bases are shared with TRBD1. Germline trimming cut 7 bases from V and 7 bases from J; bases unmatched to any gene: 8. Germline CDR1 and CDR2: SQVTM and ANQGSEA. This CDR3 region has 13 residues. The CDR3 is CSAGTGMRNEQFF. CDR3 coding DNA: TGCAGCGCGGGGACAGGGATGAGGAATGAGCAGTTCTTC.

The J gene is TRBJ2-5, the V gene TRBV6-2 or TRBV6-3; the match to TRBD1 covers 8 bases. Germline V gene sequence: CDR1 MNHEY, CDR2 SVGEGT. The ends lost 5 bases at V and 5 bases at J; junction bases unmatched: 7. The CDR3 has 14 residues. The CDR3 protein is CASSTDRDRETQYF. Here the CDR3 DNA reads TGTGCCAGCAGTACCGACAGGGACAGGGAGACCCAGTACTTC.

This chain connects TRBV6-5 to TRBJ2-5, with a weak D call TRBD1 (5 bases). Germline assignment: CDR1 MNHEY and CDR2 SVGAGI. The germline V and J ends were trimmed by 4 bases and 4 bases, with 16 bases remaining between them. CDR3 size: 15 residues. The CDR3 is CASSSSPQGRETQYF. CDR3 nucleotides: TGTGCCAGCAGTTCGTCTCCTCAGGGAAGAGAGACCCAGTACTTC.

The CDR3 sequence: CASSLASPEESLGGYTF. As DNA, the CDR3 is TGTGCCAGCAGCTTAGCCTCCCCCGAGGAGAGCCTGGGTGGCTACACCTTC. This chain links TRBV7-9 with TRBJ1-2; D not resolved. Germline lookup yields CDR1 SEHNR and CDR2 FQNEAQ (reference sequence). CDR3 length: 17 amino acids. Between the trimmed V and J ends, which lost 0 bases and 7 bases, there was a span of 21 bases.

This sequence joins TRBV27 and TRBJ1-4; D gene unclear. This CDR3 has 16 residues. CDR1 is MNHEY, CDR2 SMNVEV, per germline (reference sequence). The V gene lost 8 bases and the J gene lost 7 bases, with 23 bases spanning the gap. DNA of the CDR3: TGTGCCAGCGGTCGGTTGAGTTCCATCATGGGTGAAAAACTGTTTTTT. Translating it yields CASGRLSSIMGEKLFF.

About this clone itself: Other DNA sequences in this specimen translate into the identical CDR3. The gene calls are TRBV4-3 and TRBJ1-5; 7 bases line up with TRBD1. The CDR3 is 14 residues long. V shed 1 base and J 7 bases; nucleotides not matched to a gene: 4. The germline gives CDR1 LGHNA, CDR2 YSLEER. The CDR3 DNA sequence: TGCGCCAGCAGCCAAGGACAGGGTGGCCAGCCCCAGCATTTT. It specifies CASSQGQGGQPQHF.

CDR3 protein: CASRQDRGYEKLFF. The CDR3 DNA sequence: TGTGCCAGCAGGCAGGACAGGGGCTACGAAAAACTGTTTTTT. The rearrangement links TRBV6-5 to TRBJ1-4; 9 bases are a match to TRBD1. The CDR3 covers 14 residues. CDR1 and CDR2 from the germline V gene are MNHEY and SVGAGI. V dropped 6 bases and J dropped 8; count of bases not matched to a gene: 7.

This rearrangement joins TRBV19 to TRBJ1-4, with D possibly being TRBD1 (6 bases). V shed 3 bases and J shed 8 bases, with 13 bases lying between them. CDR3 length: 14 residues. CDR1 and CDR2 from the germline V gene are LNHDA and SQIVND (reference sequence). The CDR3 DNA follows: TGTGCCAGTAGTATTTTCGGGGGCGAGGAAAAACTGTTTTTT. It is translated as CASSIFGGEEKLFF.

The count of this clone is one. The rearrangement joins TRBV7-2 to TRBJ2-1; 10 positions match TRBD1. Trimming took 5 bases from V and 9 from J; bases not matched to a gene: 10. Germline lookup yields CDR1 SGHTA and CDR2 FQGNSA. CDR3 size: 15 residues. The CDR3 loop reads CASSPQTGGGFEQFF. The CDR3 DNA is TGTGCCAGCAGCCCCCAGACAGGGGGCGGCTTTGAGCAGTTCTTC.

The V and J genes are TRBV10-3 and TRBJ2-5; D may be TRBD2 (6 bases). CDR1 and CDR2 (germline): ENHRY, SYGVKD. Trimming took off 10 bases at V and 5 bases at J, with 20 bases between the two ends. CDR3 size: 14 residues. The CDR3 bases are TGTGCCACCAAAAACGCGGCAGGGAGGGAGACCCAGTACTTC. It encodes CATKNAAGRETQYF.

The rearrangement joins TRBV30 to TRBJ2-2, with D possibly TRBD1 on 5 matching bases. The CDR3 sequence is 16 residues long. V lost 7 bases to trimming and J lost 1 base, with 19 bases between them. Germline V gene sequence: CDR1 GTSNPN, CDR2 SVGIG (reference sequence). The CDR3: CASPQTGALNTGELFF. The CDR3 DNA reads as TGTGCCTCGCCCCAAACAGGAGCTCTGAACACCGGGGAGCTGTTTTTT.

The V and J genes are TRBV7-2 and TRBJ1-2, with D possibly TRBD1 on 6 matching bases. Germline CDR1 SGHTA, CDR2 FQGNSA. V gave up 4 bases and J gave up 4 bases, with 10 bases separating them. The CDR3 covers 13 residues. CDR3 nucleotides: TGTGCCAGCAGCTCCGGGGGGCCCTATGGCTACACCTTC. Translated: CASSSGGPYGYTF.

This clone is a singleton in its sample. The genes are TRBV19 and TRBJ2-7; 10 bases agree with TRBD2. From germline, CDR1 is LNHDA and CDR2 SQIVND (reference sequence). The CDR3 spans 15 residues. Germline trimming cut 4 bases from V and 4 bases from J; bases unmatched to any gene: 7. CDR3 amino acids: CASSRRGLAQYEQYF. CDR3 nucleotide sequence: TGTGCCAGTAGTAGGAGGGGACTAGCGCAATACGAGCAGTACTTC. The full variable domain, in which reference TRBV19 and TRBJ2-7 provide the parts outside the CDR3, is DGGITQSPKYLFRKEGQNVTLSCEQNLNHDAMYWYRQDPGQGLRLIYYSQIVNDFQKGDIAEGYSVSREKKESFPLTVTSAQKNPTAFYLCASSRRGLAQYEQYFGPGTRLTVT.

CDR3 loop: CASSTDGNTEAFF. CDR3 sequence (DNA): TGCGCCAGCAGCACGGACGGGAACACTGAAGCTTTCTTT. The rearrangement links TRBV5-1 to TRBJ1-1; D gene ambiguous. Trimming removed 4 bases at V and 1 base at J, with 8 bases between. Per the germline V gene, CDR1 is SGHRS and CDR2 is YFSETQ. The CDR3 has 13 amino acids.

The CDR3 sequence: CASKEGANYGYTF. The CDR3 DNA reads TGTGCCAGCAAAGAAGGGGCTAACTATGGCTACACCTTC. V is TRBV12-3 or TRBV12-4 and J is TRBJ1-2; TRBD1 might be the D (5 bases). Trimming took off 7 bases at V and 0 bases at J, with 9 bases between the two ends. CDR3 length: 13 amino acids.

The chain uses TRBV27 and TRBJ2-5, with 15 bases lining up with TRBD2. Unmatched junction bases numbered 9, after V lost 8 bases and J lost 5 bases. The V gene's germline CDR1 is MNHEY and CDR2 SMNVEV (reference sequence). The CDR3 runs 16 residues. CDR3: CASRPGLAGGGETQYF. The DNA for the CDR3 is TGTGCCAGCCGACCGGGACTAGCGGGAGGAGGGGAGACCCAGTACTTC.

The chain employs TRBV28 and TRBJ2-2; maybe TRBD1 (5 bases). Looked up from germline, CDR1 is MDHEN and CDR2 is SYDVKM. V was cut by 6 bases and J by 6 bases, with 26 bases left in between. The CDR3 length is 18 residues. The CDR3 reads CASSSFTGPYVGAGELFF. The CDR3 bases are TGTGCCAGCAGCTCATTTACAGGTCCCTATGTGGGTGCCGGGGAGCTGTTTTTT.

The CDR3 protein is CAISSTSGVSYEQYF. CDR3 nucleotides: TGTGCCATCAGCTCGACTAGCGGCGTCTCCTACGAGCAGTACTTC. The chain has TRBV10-3 and TRBJ2-7, with TRBD2 identical over 9 bases. CDR3 length: 15 amino acids. V gave up 6 bases and J gave up 0 bases; unmatched junction bases: 6. Germline V gene lookup returns CDR1 ENHRY and CDR2 SYGVKD.

This chain joins TRBV24-1 and TRBJ2-3; 11 nucleotides align to TRBD2. The trim removed 5 bases at V and 2 bases at J, leaving 8 bases unmatched. From germline, CDR1 is KGHDR and CDR2 SFDVKD. The CDR3 contains 17 residues. CDR3 sequence: CATSGLAGGLNTDTQYF. Written as DNA, the CDR3 is TGTGCCACCAGTGGATTAGCGGGGGGGTTAAACACAGATACGCAGTATTTT.

This chain joins TRBV13 and TRBJ1-6; D gene uncertain. Germline values: CDR1 PRHDT, CDR2 FYEKMQ (reference sequence). Trimming removed 4 bases at V and 8 bases at J, with 15 bases between. CDR3 size: 15 residues. The CDR3 nucleotides are TGTGCCAGCAGCTGGGCCCGGAATGGGGATTCACCCCTCCACTTT. The encoded protein is CASSWARNGDSPLHF.

The genes are TRBV6-5 and TRBJ2-2, with 9 bases aligning to TRBD1. Germline-derived CDR1 and CDR2 are MNHEY and SVGAGI. The V and J ends lost 4 bases and 8 bases, in that order; junction bases with no gene match: 11. This CDR3 region has 16 residues. The CDR3: CASSSTGTGLFGELFF. The DNA of the CDR3 is TGTGCCAGCAGTTCCACCGGGACAGGGTTATTTGGGGAGCTGTTTTTT.

The genes are TRBV7-2 and TRBJ1-5; unclear D gene. This CDR3 is built from 14 residues. CDR1 is SGHTA and CDR2 is FQGNSA in the germline V gene. V was trimmed by 5 bases and J by 4 bases, leaving 12 bases between them. The CDR3 nucleotides read TGTGCCAGCAGCCCAGGAAACATAAATCAGCCCCAGCATTTT. Amino acid sequence: CASSPGNINQPQHF.

A few counts support this clone. J is TRBJ2-7 and V is TRBV12-3 or TRBV12-4; D is unresolved. Trimming pared 5 bases from V and 6 bases from J, leaving 14 bases between. There are 13 residues in the CDR3. The CDR3 protein is CASSPQSGVEQYF. The DNA of the CDR3 is TGTGCCAGCAGTCCCCAAAGTGGGGTCGAGCAGTACTTC.

This chain connects TRBV24-1 to TRBJ2-2; D is uncertain. This CDR3 region has 15 residues. The V and J ends lost 4 bases and 3 bases respectively, with 11 bases between them. Germline CDR1 reads KGHDR; CDR2 reads SFDVKD. CDR3 protein: CATSDVGRDTGELFF. DNA of the CDR3: TGTGCCACCAGTGACGTTGGCAGAGACACCGGGGAGCTGTTTTTT.

The chain uses TRBV9 and TRBJ2-5, with 9 bases lining up with TRBD1. The junction had 2 bases not matched to a gene; V was cut back by 1 base and J by 1 base. The germline CDR1 and CDR2 sequences are SGDLS and YYNGEE. The length of the CDR3 is 15 residues. Here the CDR3 reads CASSVRDRAQETQYF. DNA of the CDR3: TGTGCCAGCAGCGTAAGGGACAGGGCCCAAGAGACCCAGTACTTC. The full variable domain, rest sourced from reference TRBV9 and TRBJ2-5, is DSGVTQTPKHLITATGQRVTLRCSPRSGDLSVYWYQQSLDQGLQFLIQYYNGEERAKGNILERFSAQQFPDLHSELNLSSLELGDSALYFCASSVRDRAQETQYFGPGTRLLVL.